Below, 14 T cell receptor beta chains from the same sample are listed, as sequenced in a study of Ad26.COV2.S vaccination and SARS-CoV-2 variants. Indicated treatment: approximately 18 received Ad26.COV2.S at low or high dose, single or two shots; 5 received placebo; per-sample allocation not given. Repertoires come from day 63 after the first vaccine or placebo injection. Repertoires were generated with immunoSEQ multiplex PCR, while TCRdb's copy carries only in-frame clones and drops some. The sample lists about 400,000 clones, 75% to 90% seen once, with over 1.5% in the top ten. Source: peripheral blood, taken in a trial of Ad26.COV2.S vaccine versus placebo. The source is a person between 18 and 59 years old who received the Ad26.COV2.S COVID-19 vaccine or a placebo.

The genes are TRBV7-8 and TRBJ2-7, with 9 bases that match TRBD2. With 9 bases clipped from V and 5 bases from J, the junction kept 8 bases outside the gene matches. The CDR3 is 13 amino acids. Germline-derived CDR1 and CDR2 are SGHVS and FQNEAQ. The CDR3 is CASAREGRNEQYF. The CDR3 region has the DNA TGTGCCAGTGCGCGGGAGGGGAGGAACGAGCAGTACTTC.

V is TRBV6-4 and J is TRBJ2-1, with 8 bases matching TRBD2. Unmatched junction bases numbered 6, after V lost 3 bases and J lost 5 bases. There are 15 residues in the CDR3. Germline assignment: CDR1 MRHNA and CDR2 SNTAGT. Here the CDR3 reads CASSERTSGDNEQFF. CDR3 coding DNA: TGTGCCAGCAGTGAAAGAACTAGCGGAGACAATGAGCAGTTCTTC.

The chain is built from TRBV7-2 and TRBJ2-6; D ambiguous. The germline V gene has CDR1 SGHTA and CDR2 FQGNSA. CDR3 length: 15 amino acids. Deletions cut 1 base from V and 3 bases from J, with 7 bases between. The CDR3 sequence: CASSLERGGANVLTF. The CDR3, as DNA: TGTGCCAGCAGCTTAGAGAGAGGTGGGGCCAACGTCCTGACTTTC. The variable domain in full, completed from reference TRBV7-2 and TRBJ2-6, reads GAGVSQSPSNKVTEKGKDVELRCDPISGHTALYWYRQSLGQGLEFLIYFQGNSAPDKSGLPSDRFSAERTGGSVSTLTIQRTQQEDSAVYLCASSLERGGANVLTFGAGSRLTVL.

This clone was recorded once. The chain recombines TRBV11-3 with TRBJ2-7, with 8 bases lining up with TRBD2. Trimming took 1 base from V and 5 from J; bases not matched to a gene: 7. The germline gives CDR1 SGHNT, CDR2 YENEEA. The CDR3 sequence is 15 residues long. CDR3 nucleotides: TGTGCCAGCAGCTTAGCGGGAGGGCCTGGGAACGAGCAGTACTTC. Encoded protein: CASSLAGGPGNEQYF.

The sample holds one count of this clone. CDR3 coding DNA: TGTGCCAGCTCACCGAACCAGGACAGACGAGGTACTGAAGCTTTCTTT. This gives the protein CASSPNQDRRGTEAFF. The genes are TRBV18 and TRBJ1-1, with D possibly matching TRBD1 (6 bases). The length of the CDR3 is 16 residues. Per the germline V gene, CDR1 is KGHSH and CDR2 is LQKENI. V was clipped by 3 bases and J by 5 bases, with 19 bases between them.

V gene TRBV7-2 combines with J gene TRBJ2-7; 7 bases fit TRBD2. Germline CDR1 and CDR2: SGHTA and FQGNSA. The V gene end was trimmed by 10 bases and the J gene end by 0 bases; junction bases not matched to a gene: 6. This CDR3 is 13 amino acids long. The CDR3 loop is CATSRDYSYEQYF. The CDR3 DNA reads as TGTGCCACCTCCCGGGACTACTCCTACGAGCAGTACTTC. Full variable domain (remainder filled in from reference TRBV7-2 and TRBJ2-7): GAGVSQSPSNKVTEKGKDVELRCDPISGHTALYWYRQSLGQGLEFLIYFQGNSAPDKSGLPSDRFSAERTGGSVSTLTIQRTQQEDSAVYLCATSRDYSYEQYFGPGTRLTVT.

This chain uses TRBV2 with TRBJ1-1; no clear D gene. V was trimmed by 7 bases and J by 0 bases, leaving 12 bases between them. The CDR3 sequence is 14 residues long. Germline V lookup: CDR1 SNHLY, CDR2 FYNNEI. Here the CDR3 reads CASTSAELNTEAFF. The CDR3 coding sequence is TGTGCCAGCACTTCGGCGGAGCTGAACACTGAAGCTTTCTTT.

The J gene is TRBJ2-5, the V gene TRBV7-3; D not resolved. V lost 4 bases, J lost 5 bases, and 20 bases lay in between. This CDR3 has 16 amino acids. Germline V gene lookup returns CDR1 SGHTA and CDR2 FQGTGA. The CDR3 reads CASSSSSSRKVETQYF. The CDR3 nucleotides read TGTGCCAGCAGCTCCTCCTCGTCGCGGAAGGTGGAGACCCAGTACTTC.

This chain connects TRBV6-5 to TRBJ2-7, with D unresolved. The CDR3 sequence is 14 residues long. Germline V lookup: CDR1 MNHEY, CDR2 SVGAGI. V was cut by 0 bases and J by 2 bases, with 8 bases left in between. CDR3 nucleotides: TGTGCCAGCAGTTACTCGAACCTCGCCTACGAGCAGTACTTC. It yields the protein CASSYSNLAYEQYF.

CDR3 loop: CSVLWGNTEAFF. CDR3 nucleotide sequence: TGCAGCGTTCTCTGGGGGAACACTGAAGCTTTCTTT. The V gene is TRBV29-1, the J gene TRBJ1-1; D unresolved. V gave up 5 bases and J gave up 1 base, with 8 bases separating them. CDR3 length: 12 residues. CDR1 and CDR2 (germline): SQVTM, ANQGSEA.

This clone was observed a few times. The genes are TRBV28 and TRBJ1-2; D remains ambiguous. The CDR3 totals 13 residues. V dropped 4 bases and J dropped 1 base, with 7 bases sitting between them. Germline V gives CDR1 MDHEN, CDR2 SYDVKM. The DNA for the CDR3 is TGTGCCAGCAGTTACCGATTTAACTATGGCTACACCTTC. Protein: CASSYRFNYGYTF.

The chain joins TRBV5-1 to TRBJ2-7; TRBD1 agrees at 9 bases. This CDR3 has 16 amino acids. V was clipped by 3 bases and J by 3 bases; unmatched bases: 10. From germline, CDR1 is SGHRS and CDR2 YFSETQ. The CDR3 is CASSSGRDRDIYEQYF. DNA of the CDR3: TGCGCCAGCAGCTCTGGTCGGGACAGGGATATCTACGAGCAGTACTTC.

The gene calls are TRBV21-1 and TRBJ2-7; the table's TRBD1 call for D was not verified on the DNA. TRBV21-1 is annotated as a pseudogene. The CDR3 spans 14 residues. For the CDR3, the DNA is TGTGCCAGCAGCGAACGGGACAGGCTCGTCGAGCAGTACTTC. Amino acid sequence: CASSERDRLVEQYF.

The V call is TRBV5-1, the J call TRBJ2-2; 9 bases are a match to TRBD2. The CDR3 spans 17 residues. After removal of 7 bases from V and 1 base from J, the junction contained 11 bases not matched to a gene. CDR1 SGHRS and CDR2 YFSETQ come from the germline V gene. The CDR3 bases are TGCGCCAGCGCTAGGATAGCGGGAGTTGGGAACACCGGGGAGCTGTTTTTT. Amino acids: CASARIAGVGNTGELFF.